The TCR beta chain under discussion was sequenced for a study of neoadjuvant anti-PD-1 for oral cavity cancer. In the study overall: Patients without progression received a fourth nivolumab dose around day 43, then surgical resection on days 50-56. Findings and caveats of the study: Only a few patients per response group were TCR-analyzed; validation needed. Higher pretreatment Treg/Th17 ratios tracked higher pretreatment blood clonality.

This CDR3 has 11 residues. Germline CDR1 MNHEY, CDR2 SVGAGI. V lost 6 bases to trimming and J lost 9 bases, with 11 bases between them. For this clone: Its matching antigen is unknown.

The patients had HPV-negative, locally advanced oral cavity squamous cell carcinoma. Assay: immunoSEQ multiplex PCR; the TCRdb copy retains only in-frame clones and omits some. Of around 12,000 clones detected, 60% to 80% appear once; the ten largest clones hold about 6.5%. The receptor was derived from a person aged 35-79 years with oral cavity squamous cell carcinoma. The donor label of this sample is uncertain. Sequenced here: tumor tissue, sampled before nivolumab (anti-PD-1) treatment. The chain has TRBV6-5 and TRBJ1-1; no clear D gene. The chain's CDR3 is CASRDPGKAFF. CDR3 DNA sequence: TGTGCCAGCAGGGACCCGGGGAAAGCTTTCTTT.